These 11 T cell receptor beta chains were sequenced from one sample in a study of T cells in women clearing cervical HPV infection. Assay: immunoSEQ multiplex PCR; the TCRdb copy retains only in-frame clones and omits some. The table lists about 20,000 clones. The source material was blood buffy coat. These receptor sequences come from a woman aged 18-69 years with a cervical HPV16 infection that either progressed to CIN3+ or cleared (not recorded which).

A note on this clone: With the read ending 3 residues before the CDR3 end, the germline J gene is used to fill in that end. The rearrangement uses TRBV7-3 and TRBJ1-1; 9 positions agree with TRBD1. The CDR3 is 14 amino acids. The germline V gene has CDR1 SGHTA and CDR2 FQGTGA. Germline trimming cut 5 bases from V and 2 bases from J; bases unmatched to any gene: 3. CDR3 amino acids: CASSPDRGNTEAFF. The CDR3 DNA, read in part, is TGTGCCAGCAGCCCGGACAGGGGAAACACTGAA. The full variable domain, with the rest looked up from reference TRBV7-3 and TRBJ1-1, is GAGVSQTPSNKVTEKGKYVELRCDPISGHTALYWYRQSLGQGPEFLIYFQGTGAADDSGLPNDRFFAVRPEGSVSTLKIQRTERGDSAVYLCASSPDRGNTEAFFGQGTRLTVV.

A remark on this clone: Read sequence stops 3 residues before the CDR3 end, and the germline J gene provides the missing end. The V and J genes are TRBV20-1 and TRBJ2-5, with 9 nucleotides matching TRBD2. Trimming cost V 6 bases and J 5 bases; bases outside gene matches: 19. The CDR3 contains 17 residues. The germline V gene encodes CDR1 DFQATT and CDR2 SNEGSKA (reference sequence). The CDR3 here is CSAVQLLAGGPGETQYF. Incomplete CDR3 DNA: TGCAGTGCCGTTCAACTGCTGGCGGGGGGGCCAGGCGAGACC.

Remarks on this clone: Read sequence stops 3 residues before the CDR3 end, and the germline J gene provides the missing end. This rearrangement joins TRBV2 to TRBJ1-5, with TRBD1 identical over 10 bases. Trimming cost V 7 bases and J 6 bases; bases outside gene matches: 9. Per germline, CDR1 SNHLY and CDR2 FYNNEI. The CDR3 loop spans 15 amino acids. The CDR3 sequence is CASKDRGLSIQPQHF. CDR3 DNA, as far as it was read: TGTGCCAGCAAAGACAGGGGGCTTTCGATTCAGCCC.

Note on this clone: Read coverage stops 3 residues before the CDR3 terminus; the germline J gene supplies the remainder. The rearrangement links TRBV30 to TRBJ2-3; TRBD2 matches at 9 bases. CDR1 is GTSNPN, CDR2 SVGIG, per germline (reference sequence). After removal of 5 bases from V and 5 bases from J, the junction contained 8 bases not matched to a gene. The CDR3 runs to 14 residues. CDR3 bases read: TGTGCCTGGTCCCAGCGGGGGGTTGAAGATACG. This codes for CAWSQRGVEDT. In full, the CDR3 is CAWSQRGVEDTQYF.

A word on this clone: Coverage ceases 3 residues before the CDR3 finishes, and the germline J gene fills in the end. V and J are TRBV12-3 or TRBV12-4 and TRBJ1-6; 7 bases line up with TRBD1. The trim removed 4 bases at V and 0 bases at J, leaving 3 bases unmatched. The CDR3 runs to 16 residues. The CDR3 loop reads CASSYRGSSYNSPLHF. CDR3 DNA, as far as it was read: TGTGCCAGCAGTTACAGGGGAAGCTCCTATAATTCACCC.

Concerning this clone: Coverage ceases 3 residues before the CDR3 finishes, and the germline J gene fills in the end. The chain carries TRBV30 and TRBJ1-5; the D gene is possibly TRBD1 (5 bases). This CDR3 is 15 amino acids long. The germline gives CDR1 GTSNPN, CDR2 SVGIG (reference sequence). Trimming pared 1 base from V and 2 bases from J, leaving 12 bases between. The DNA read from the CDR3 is TGTGCCTGGAGTGCGCAGGGTGGAGGCAATCAGCCC. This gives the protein CAWSAQGGGNQP. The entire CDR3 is CAWSAQGGGNQPQHF.

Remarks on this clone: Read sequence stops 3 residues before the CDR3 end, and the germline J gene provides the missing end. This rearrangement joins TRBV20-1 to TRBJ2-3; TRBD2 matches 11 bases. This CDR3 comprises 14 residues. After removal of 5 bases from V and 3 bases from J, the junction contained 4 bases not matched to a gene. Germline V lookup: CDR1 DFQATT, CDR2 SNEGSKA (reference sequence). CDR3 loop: CSAVTSGGTDTQYF. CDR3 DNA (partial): TGCAGTGCTGTTACTAGCGGGGGTACAGATACG.

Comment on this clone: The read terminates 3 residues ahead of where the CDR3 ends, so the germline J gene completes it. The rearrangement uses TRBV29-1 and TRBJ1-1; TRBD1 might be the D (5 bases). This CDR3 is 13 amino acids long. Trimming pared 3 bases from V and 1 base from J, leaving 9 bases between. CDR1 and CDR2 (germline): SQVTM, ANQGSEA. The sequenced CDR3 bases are TGCAGCGTTGAGGTCAGGGAGAACACTGAA. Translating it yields CSVEVRENTE. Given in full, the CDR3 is CSVEVRENTEAFF.

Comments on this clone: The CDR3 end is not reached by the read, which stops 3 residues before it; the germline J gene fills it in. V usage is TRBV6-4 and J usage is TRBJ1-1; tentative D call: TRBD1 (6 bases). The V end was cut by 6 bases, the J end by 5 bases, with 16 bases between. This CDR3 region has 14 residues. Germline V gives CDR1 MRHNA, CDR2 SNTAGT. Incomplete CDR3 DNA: TGTGCCAGCAGGATAACAGGGATTGCGACTGAA. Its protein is CASRITGIATE. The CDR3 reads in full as CASRITGIATEAFF.

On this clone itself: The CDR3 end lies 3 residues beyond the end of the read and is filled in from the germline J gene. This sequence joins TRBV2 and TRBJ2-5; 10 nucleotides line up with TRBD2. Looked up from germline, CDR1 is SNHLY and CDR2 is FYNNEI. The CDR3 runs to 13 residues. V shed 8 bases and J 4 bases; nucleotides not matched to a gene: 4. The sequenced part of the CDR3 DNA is TGTGCCAGCCCGGGACTAGCGTTAGAGACC. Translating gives CASPGLALET. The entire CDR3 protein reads CASPGLALETQYF.

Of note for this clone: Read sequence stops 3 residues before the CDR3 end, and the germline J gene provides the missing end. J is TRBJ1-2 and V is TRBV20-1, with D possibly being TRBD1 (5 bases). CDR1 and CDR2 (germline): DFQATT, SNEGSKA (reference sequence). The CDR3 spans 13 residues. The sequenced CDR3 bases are TGCAGTGCTAGTTTAGGGACTCGAGGCGGC. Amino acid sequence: CSASLGTRGG. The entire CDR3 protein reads CSASLGTRGGYTF.